What follows are 19 T cell receptor beta chains derived from one specimen sequenced in a study of technical replicates of blood from a few donors. Profiled with immunoSEQ multiplex PCR; TCRdb holds only in-frame clones, not every one. There are 100,000 or so clones in the sample; 96% occur only once, and approximately 0.2% lies in the top ten. Sequencing input: T cells isolated from PBMCs. These receptors were obtained from a human donor in good health.

This clone was detected a few times. The V gene is TRBV19, the J gene TRBJ2-7, with D unclear. The CDR3 is 14 amino acids. The germline V gene has CDR1 LNHDA and CDR2 SQIVND (reference sequence). Trimming left V 1 base short and J 2 bases short, with 9 bases between. The CDR3 DNA follows: TGTGCCAGTAGTATAGCGGTCCAAACCTACGAGCAGTACTTC. This codes for CASSIAVQTYEQYF.

J is TRBJ1-5 and V is TRBV2, with 9 nucleotides matching TRBD1. There are 19 residues in the CDR3. J was trimmed by 0 bases and V by 6 bases; bases with no gene match: 15. CDR1 is SNHLY, CDR2 FYNNEI, per germline. CDR3 residues: CASRENRGRGVYSNQPQHF. The CDR3 region has the DNA TGTGCCAGCAGGGAAAACAGGGGGCGCGGGGTTTATAGCAATCAGCCCCAGCATTTT.

The chain links TRBV15 to TRBJ2-1, with D perhaps TRBD1 (5 bases). This CDR3 is 15 amino acids long. V was cut by 0 bases and J by 1 base, with 7 bases left in between. CDR1 and CDR2 from the germline V gene are LNHNV and YYDKDF (reference sequence). The DNA of the CDR3 is TGTGCCACCAGCAGAGATAGGGGTTCCTACAATGAGCAGTTCTTC. Its protein is CATSRDRGSYNEQFF.

This chain connects TRBV18 to TRBJ2-7; D is possibly TRBD1 (6 bases). The CDR3 extends over 14 amino acids. Trimming took off 5 bases at V and 1 base at J, with 12 bases between the two ends. The V gene's germline CDR1 is KGHSH and CDR2 LQKENI. CDR3 region: CASSNDRNSYEQYF. The CDR3 DNA reads as TGTGCCAGCTCAAACGACAGGAATTCCTACGAGCAGTACTTC.

This clone showed up just once. The chain joins TRBV2 to TRBJ2-7; D may be TRBD1 (6 bases). V was trimmed by 10 bases and J by 2 bases, leaving 12 bases between them. Germline V gives CDR1 SNHLY, CDR2 FYNNEI. The CDR3 extends over 12 amino acids. The CDR3 nucleotides read TGTGCCACCAAGGACAGAGCCTACGAGCAGTACTTC. Residues: CATKDRAYEQYF.

The CDR3 DNA is TGTGCCACACAGGGGGCCGCTGTGTCAGAGACCCAGTACTTC. Its translation is CATQGAAVSETQYF. V is TRBV6-5 and J is TRBJ2-5; 9 bases map to TRBD1. The V and J ends lost 10 bases and 4 bases, in that order; junction bases with no gene match: 10. The germline V gene has CDR1 MNHEY and CDR2 SVGAGI. This CDR3 contains 14 residues.

This chain links TRBV7-9 with TRBJ2-7; maybe TRBD1 (6 bases). Germline CDR1 is SEHNR and CDR2 is FQNEAQ (reference sequence). Deletions cut 1 base from V and 2 bases from J, with 9 bases between. This CDR3 region has 14 residues. CDR3 sequence: CASSLVQGAYEQYF. The CDR3 coding sequence is TGTGCCAGCAGCTTAGTACAGGGAGCCTACGAGCAGTACTTC.

This chain links TRBV7-8 with TRBJ2-5; 8 bases agree with TRBD2. Trimming cost V 3 bases and J 4 bases; bases outside gene matches: 4. There are 14 residues in the CDR3. Per the germline V gene, CDR1 is SGHVS and CDR2 is FQNEAQ. The CDR3 nucleotides are TGTGCCAGCAGCTTTCGGGGGGGCGTAGAGACCCAGTACTTC. This gives the protein CASSFRGGVETQYF.

The chain couples TRBV7-3 to TRBJ2-3; possibly TRBD2 for D (7 bases). The CDR3 spans 14 residues. The V gene's germline CDR1 is SGHTA and CDR2 FQGTGA. V shed 5 bases and J shed 5 bases, with 14 bases lying between them. CDR3 protein: CASSPAGGLDTQYF. CDR3 in DNA: TGTGCCAGCAGCCCAGCCGGGGGGCTAGATACGCAGTATTTT.

This chain connects TRBV27 to TRBJ1-5, with 7 bases identical to TRBD1. Germline V lookup: CDR1 MNHEY, CDR2 SMNVEV (reference sequence). CDR3 size: 15 residues. V trimming: 3 bases; J trimming: 2 bases; junction bases outside the gene matches: 4. CDR3 region: CASSLTGLGNQPQHF. In DNA, the CDR3 is TGTGCCAGCAGTTTGACAGGGCTCGGCAATCAGCCCCAGCATTTT.

V is TRBV28 and J is TRBJ2-1; 8 nucleotides agree with TRBD2. The CDR3 runs 19 residues. The ends lost 2 bases at V and 2 bases at J; junction bases unmatched: 14. CDR1 MDHEN and CDR2 SYDVKM come from the germline V gene. The CDR3, as DNA: TGTGCCAGCAGTTTAAGGGGACTAGTACCCGAAATTACCTACAATGAGCAGTTCTTC. Translating it yields CASSLRGLVPEITYNEQFF.

V usage is TRBV9 and J usage is TRBJ2-3, with TRBD2 as a possible D gene (5 bases). V lost 0 bases, J lost 3 bases, and 14 bases lay in between. This CDR3 is built from 16 residues. Germline assignment: CDR1 SGDLS and CDR2 YYNGEE. The CDR3 protein is CASSVEVGGLTDTQYF. The CDR3 nucleotides read TGTGCCAGCAGCGTAGAGGTCGGAGGTCTTACAGATACGCAGTATTTT.

The rearrangement links TRBV9 to TRBJ2-1; 8 bases map to TRBD2. The CDR3 runs 16 residues. Trimming at V came to 3 bases and at J to 7 bases, leaving 12 bases not matched to a gene. Germline CDR1 is SGDLS and CDR2 is YYNGEE. Here the CDR3 reads CASSALGGAWGNEQFF. The CDR3 region has the DNA TGTGCCAGCAGCGCTCTCGGGGGGGCGTGGGGGAATGAGCAGTTCTTC. Together with reference TRBV9 and TRBJ2-1, the CDR3 gives the full variable domain: DSGVTQTPKHLITATGQRVTLRCSPRSGDLSVYWYQQSLDQGLQFLIQYYNGEERAKGNILERFSAQQFPDLHSELNLSSLELGDSALYFCASSALGGAWGNEQFFGPGTRLTVL.

This clone was recorded only once. The gene calls are TRBV5-1 and TRBJ1-1; unclear D gene. The CDR3 runs to 13 residues. Germline loops: CDR1 SGHRS, CDR2 YFSETQ. With 0 bases removed from V and 2 bases from J, the gap between germline ends came to 5 bases. In DNA form, the CDR3 reads TGCGCCAGCAGCTTGGGTATTAACACTGAAGCTTTCTTT. Translated: CASSLGINTEAFF.

The V call is TRBV7-9, the J call TRBJ2-1; 11 bases align to TRBD2. V was clipped by 3 bases and J by 10 bases; unmatched bases: 11. Per germline, CDR1 SEHNR and CDR2 FQNEAQ (reference sequence). This CDR3 has 16 amino acids. This CDR3 is CASSFGQLAGVREQFF. The CDR3 bases are TGTGCCAGCAGCTTCGGCCAACTAGCGGGAGTTCGAGAGCAGTTCTTC.

V and J are TRBV4-2 and TRBJ2-5, with 15 bases that match TRBD2. CDR3 length: 15 amino acids. Looked up from germline, CDR1 is LGHNA and CDR2 is YNFKEQ. After removal of 4 bases from V and 4 bases from J, the junction contained 1 base not matched to a gene. CDR3 residues: CASSRTSGGAETQYF. In nucleotides, the CDR3 is TGTGCCAGCAGCCGGACTAGCGGGGGGGCAGAGACCCAGTACTTC.

The J gene is TRBJ2-7, the V gene TRBV29-1; D might be TRBD1 (5 bases). Germline CDR1 is SQVTM and CDR2 is ANQGSEA. The CDR3 has 13 amino acids. Trimming pared 1 base from V and 2 bases from J, leaving 9 bases between. The CDR3 loop is CSVEGGGAYEQYF. The CDR3 DNA follows: TGCAGCGTTGAAGGGGGCGGCGCCTACGAGCAGTACTTC.

The genes are TRBV4-2 and TRBJ2-3; 7 bases line up with TRBD2. With V trimmed by 1 base and J by 5 bases, 3 bases remained unmatched. CDR1 LGHNA and CDR2 YNFKEQ come from the germline V gene. The CDR3 length is 14 residues. CDR3 nucleotide sequence: TGTGCCAGCAGCCAAGTACTAGCGATAGATACGCAGTATTTT. Amino acids: CASSQVLAIDTQYF.

The gene calls are TRBV5-1 and TRBJ2-1; 8 bases are a match to TRBD2. CDR3 length: 13 residues. CDR1 and CDR2 from the germline V gene are SGHRS and YFSETQ. The V and J ends lost 3 bases and 6 bases, in that order; junction bases with no gene match: 2. CDR3 sequence: CASSSGLVNEQFF. The DNA for the CDR3 is TGCGCCAGCAGCTCGGGACTAGTCAATGAGCAGTTCTTC.